What follows are 17 T cell receptor beta chains derived from one specimen sequenced in a study of cytomegalovirus exposure and HLA in healthy donors. The primer mix had 60 Vbeta and 13 Jbeta primers. Using immunoSEQ multiplex PCR, the repertoire was profiled, and TCRdb retains in-frame clones only, with some absent. Here the sample table reports around 210,000 clones. Sequencing was carried out using PBMCs. The receptor source for this set is a girl aged 2-10 years in good health and CMV-seropositive.

J is TRBJ2-7 and V is TRBV11-2; D is undetermined. The germline gives CDR1 SGHAT, CDR2 FQNNGV. CDR3 length: 13 amino acids. Trimming shortened V by 3 bases and J by 1 base, and 7 bases separated the two germline ends. The DNA for the CDR3 is TGTGCCAGCAGCTTTCCTGAGTCCTACGAGCAGTACTTC. Translating gives CASSFPESYEQYF.

The V gene is TRBV28, the J gene TRBJ2-5; the D gene is possibly TRBD2 (6 bases). The end of the DNA is better explained by TRBJ2-7, so the J call may be wrong. This CDR3 spans 13 amino acids. Germline values: CDR1 MDHEN, CDR2 SYDVKM. The CDR3 spells CASKYGGSNEQYF. CDR3 coding DNA: TGTGCCAGCAAATACGGGGGATCCAACGAGCAGTACTTC.

This chain joins TRBV13 and TRBJ1-5; D gene unclear. The germline gives CDR1 PRHDT, CDR2 FYEKMQ (reference sequence). V was shortened by 5 bases and J by 5 bases, with 4 bases between the two germline ends. The CDR3 contains 11 residues. This chain's CDR3 is CASSPYQPQHF. Written as DNA, the CDR3 is TGTGCCAGCAGCCCATATCAGCCCCAGCATTTT.

The rearrangement uses TRBV13 and TRBJ2-1; D gene uncertain. Germline CDR1 and CDR2: PRHDT and FYEKMQ (reference sequence). The CDR3 totals 14 residues. V shed 5 bases and J shed 0 bases, with 8 bases lying between them. The CDR3 loop is CASSLRSSYNEQFF. CDR3 nucleotide sequence: TGTGCCAGCAGCCTCAGAAGCTCCTACAATGAGCAGTTCTTC.

This chain joins TRBV5-1 and TRBJ2-3, with 7 bases fitting TRBD2. The CDR3 extends over 15 amino acids. J lost 1 base, V lost 1 base, and 3 bases had no gene match. The germline V gene has CDR1 SGHRS and CDR2 YFSETQ. CDR3 in DNA: TGCGCCAGCAGCTTGTCCCTAGCGGGCACAGATACGCAGTATTTT. This sequence encodes CASSLSLAGTDTQYF.

J is TRBJ2-7 and V is TRBV19; D is unresolved. From germline, CDR1 is LNHDA and CDR2 SQIVND (reference sequence). The V and J ends lost 1 base and 7 bases respectively, with 11 bases between them. This CDR3 is built from 13 residues. The CDR3 sequence is CASSIASSQEQYF. The CDR3 DNA follows: TGTGCCAGTAGTATAGCCAGTTCTCAAGAGCAGTACTTC.

V usage is TRBV6-1 and J usage is TRBJ1-2, with 10 nucleotides matching TRBD1. This CDR3 spans 16 amino acids. Trimming at V came to 2 bases and at J to 7 bases, leaving 10 bases not matched to a gene. In germline, CDR1 is MNHNS, CDR2 SASEGT. DNA of the CDR3: TGTGCCAGCAGTGAACGGACCTCGACAGGGGGCCGTGGCTACACCTTC. Residues: CASSERTSTGGRGYTF.

The rearrangement uses TRBV6-5 and TRBJ2-1, with unresolved D. Germline CDR1 reads MNHEY; CDR2 reads SVGAGI. The CDR3 sequence is 12 residues long. V lost 7 bases and J lost 1, with 5 bases in between. The CDR3 nucleotides are TGTGCCAGCACCAATTCCTACAATGAGCAGTTCTTC. Residues: CASTNSYNEQFF.

This chain connects TRBV10-2 to TRBJ2-7; 10 nucleotides align to TRBD2. With V trimmed by 6 bases and J by 4 bases, 6 bases remained unmatched. CDR3 size: 14 residues. In germline, CDR1 is WSHSY, CDR2 SAAADI. The CDR3 nucleotides read TGCGCCAGCAGCCCTAGCGGGAGTTGGTACGAGCAGTACTTC. Translation gives CASSPSGSWYEQYF.

The V call is TRBV6-6, the J call TRBJ2-5, with TRBD2 matching over 10 bases. CDR1 is MNHNY and CDR2 is SVGAGI in the germline V gene (reference sequence). This CDR3 region has 16 residues. Unmatched junction bases numbered 10, after V lost 4 bases and J lost 5 bases. The CDR3 region has the DNA TGTGCCAGCAGTTCGAATCTAGCGGGAGCCGTTGAGACCCAGTACTTC. This sequence encodes CASSSNLAGAVETQYF.

This sequence joins TRBV11-1 and TRBJ2-5; tentative D call: TRBD2 (5 bases). Trimming removed 1 base at V and 5 bases at J, with 8 bases between. Germline values: CDR1 SGHAT, CDR2 FQDESV (reference sequence). This CDR3 is built from 13 residues. CDR3 bases: TGTGCCAGCAGCTTAGGGGAGCTGGAGACCCAGTACTTC. Its protein product is CASSLGELETQYF. Supplemented by reference TRBV11-1 and TRBJ2-5, the full variable domain reads EAEVAQSPRYKITEKSQAVAFWCDPISGHATLYWYRQILGQGPELLVQFQDESVVDDSQLPKDRFSAERLKGVDSTLKIQPAELGDSAMYLCASSLGELETQYFGPGTRLLVL.

The chain is built from TRBV6-1 and TRBJ1-1; a weak D match, TRBD1 (6 bases). This CDR3 is 13 amino acids long. Trimming cost V 7 bases and J 4 bases, with 13 bases left between them. CDR1 and CDR2 (germline): MNHNS, SASEGT. CDR3 bases: TGTGCCAGCACCGGACAGTTCGCCACTGAAGCTTTCTTT. Amino acids: CASTGQFATEAFF.

V usage is TRBV27 and J usage is TRBJ2-1; tentatively, D is TRBD1 (5 bases). The germline CDR1 and CDR2 sequences are MNHEY and SMNVEV (reference sequence). V lost 2 bases, J lost 2 bases, and 13 bases lay in between. This CDR3 has 16 amino acids. CDR3 region: CASSLRQSVPYNEQFF. The DNA for the CDR3 is TGTGCCAGCAGTTTAAGACAGAGCGTCCCCTACAATGAGCAGTTCTTC.

The chain carries TRBV28 and TRBJ1-4, with D hard to call. This CDR3 has 17 residues. In germline, CDR1 is MDHEN, CDR2 SYDVKM. The ends were cut back, 2 bases at V and 0 bases at J, with 13 bases in the middle. CDR3 in amino acids: CASSLGVRASTNEKLFF. In DNA form, the CDR3 reads TGTGCCAGCAGTTTAGGCGTGCGGGCTTCAACTAATGAAAAACTGTTTTTT.

The chain couples TRBV6-6 to TRBJ1-2; the D gene is possibly TRBD1 (6 bases). This CDR3 region has 14 residues. V was cut by 4 bases and J by 4 bases, with 13 bases left in between. Per germline, CDR1 MNHNY and CDR2 SVGAGI (reference sequence). CDR3 sequence (DNA): TGTGCCAGCAGTTCGACAGGTGTTGCCTATGGCTACACCTTC. Its translation: CASSSTGVAYGYTF.

The chain joins TRBV11-2 to TRBJ2-1; D is uncertain. Germline V CDR1 and CDR2: SGHAT, FQNNGV. Trimming took off 4 bases at V and 6 bases at J, with 16 bases between the two ends. The CDR3 is 15 amino acids. CDR3 in amino acids: CASSSTDPDLNEQFF. The CDR3, as DNA: TGTGCCAGCAGCTCCACAGACCCCGATCTCAATGAGCAGTTCTTC. The full variable domain, rest sourced from reference TRBV11-2 and TRBJ2-1, is EAGVAQSPRYKIIEKRQSVAFWCNPISGHATLYWYQQILGQGPKLLIQFQNNGVVDDSQLPKDRFSAERLKGVDSTLKIQPAKLEDSAVYLCASSSTDPDLNEQFFGPGTRLTVL.

The V call is TRBV29-1, the J call TRBJ2-7, with a possible D match to TRBD1 (6 bases). This CDR3 has 14 amino acids. Germline V gene lookup returns CDR1 SQVTM and CDR2 ANQGSEA. The V end lost 3 bases, the J end lost 6 bases, and 18 bases lay between the germline ends. CDR3 sequence: CSVDRGDRLSEQYF. CDR3 DNA sequence: TGCAGCGTTGATCGCGGTGACAGGCTCTCCGAGCAGTACTTC.